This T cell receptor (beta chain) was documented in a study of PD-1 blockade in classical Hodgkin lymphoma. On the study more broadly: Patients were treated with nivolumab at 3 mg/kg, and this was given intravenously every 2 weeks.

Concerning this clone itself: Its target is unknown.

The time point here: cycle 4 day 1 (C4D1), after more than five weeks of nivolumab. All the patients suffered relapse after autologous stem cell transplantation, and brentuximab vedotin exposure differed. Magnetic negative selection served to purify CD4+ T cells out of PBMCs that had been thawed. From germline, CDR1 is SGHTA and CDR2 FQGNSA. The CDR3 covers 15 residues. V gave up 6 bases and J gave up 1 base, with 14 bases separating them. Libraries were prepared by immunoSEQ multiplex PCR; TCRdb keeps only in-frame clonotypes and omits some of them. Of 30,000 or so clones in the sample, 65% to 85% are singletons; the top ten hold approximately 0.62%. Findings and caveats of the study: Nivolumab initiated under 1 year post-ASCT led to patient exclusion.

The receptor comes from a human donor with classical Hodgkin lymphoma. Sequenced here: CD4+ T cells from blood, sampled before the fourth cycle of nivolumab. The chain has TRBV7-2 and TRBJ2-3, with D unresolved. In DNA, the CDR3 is TGTGCCAGCAGGACATACCGTCTTGGCACAGATACGCAGTATTTT. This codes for CASRTYRLGTDTQYF.